This TCR beta chain was captured in a study of T cell changes during pregnancy in multiple sclerosis. With V trimmed by 8 bases and J by 15 bases, 15 bases remained unmatched. This CDR3 comprises 14 residues. Germline values: CDR1 SNHLY, CDR2 FYNNEI. Sequencing used immunoSEQ multiplex PCR; TCRdb keeps in-frame clones, though not all of them. The table has more than 20,000 clones, 80% to 95% seen once. The specimen comprised CD4+ T cells from peripheral blood mononuclear cells, sampled in the third trimester of pregnancy. This clonotype originated in a female donor with multiple sclerosis, enrolled in a pregnancy study. The genes are TRBV2 and TRBJ2-2, with TRBD1 identical over 10 bases. CDR3: CASLADRGYMVVFF. As DNA, the CDR3 is TGTGCCAGCTTGGCGGACAGGGGGTACATGGTGGTGTTTTTT.